The next 4 T cell receptor beta chains were all read from a single sample in a study of beta chain features in type 1 diabetes. Whole-study findings and limits: Moderate yet significant TCRB CDR3 shortening was seen in Type 1 diabetes patients in all four CD4+ subsets.

No antigen has been identified for these receptors. Reverse transcription of all isolated RNA meant that expressed TCRB transcripts were sequenced. Measured with immunoSEQ multiplex PCR; TCRdb has only the in-frame clones, and not every one. Here the sample spans around 280,000 clones, approximately 15% being singletons. Input material: naive CD4+ T cells from blood. Every receptor here comes from a man between 18 and 29 years old with type 1 diabetes.

The gene calls are TRBV28 and TRBJ2-7; 7 bases are a match to TRBD2. With V trimmed by 2 bases and J by 2 bases, 12 bases remained unmatched. This CDR3 comprises 17 residues. Germline CDR1 is MDHEN and CDR2 is SYDVKM. The CDR3 loop reads CASSLKGMGGSTYEQYF. CDR3 in DNA: TGTGCCAGCAGTTTAAAAGGAATGGGCGGGAGTACCTACGAGCAGTACTTC.

This clone was counted only a few times. The chain employs TRBV7-9 and TRBJ2-3; 7 bases map to TRBD2. The CDR3 covers 15 residues. With V trimmed by 6 bases and J by 0 bases, 6 bases remained unmatched. Per germline, CDR1 SEHNR and CDR2 FQNEAQ (reference sequence). CDR3 amino acids: CASSRSGESTDTQYF. The CDR3 DNA follows: TGTGCCAGCAGTCGGAGCGGGGAAAGCACAGATACGCAGTATTTT.

This clone was counted a few times. The chain has TRBV6-5 and TRBJ2-3, with a possible D match to TRBD1 (5 bases). This CDR3 contains 11 residues. Trimming left V 6 bases short and J 11 bases short, with 12 bases between. The germline CDR1 and CDR2 sequences are MNHEY and SVGAGI. The CDR3 DNA reads TGTGCCAGCAGACACGGGCAGGGGCAGTATTTT. The encoded protein is CASRHGQGQYF.

The V gene is TRBV5-6, the J gene TRBJ2-1; 11 bases align to TRBD1. CDR1 SGHDT and CDR2 YYEEEE come from the germline V gene. This CDR3 contains 15 residues. The V and J ends lost 0 bases and 8 bases, in that order; junction bases with no gene match: 4. CDR3 sequence reads: CASSLVGTGGDEQFF. The CDR3 DNA reads as TGTGCCAGCAGCTTGGTTGGGACAGGGGGGGATGAGCAGTTCTTC.